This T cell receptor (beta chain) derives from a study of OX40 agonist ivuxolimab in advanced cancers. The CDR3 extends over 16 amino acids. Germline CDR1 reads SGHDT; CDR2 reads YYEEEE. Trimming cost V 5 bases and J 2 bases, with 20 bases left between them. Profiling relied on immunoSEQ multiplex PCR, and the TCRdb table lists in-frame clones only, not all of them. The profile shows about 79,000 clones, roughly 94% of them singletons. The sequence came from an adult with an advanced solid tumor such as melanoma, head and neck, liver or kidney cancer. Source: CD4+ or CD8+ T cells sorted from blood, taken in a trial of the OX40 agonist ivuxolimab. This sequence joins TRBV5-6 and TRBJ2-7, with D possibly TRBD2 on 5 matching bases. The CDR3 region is CASRPGWGEIPYEQYF. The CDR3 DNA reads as TGTGCCAGCAGGCCTGGATGGGGAGAAATACCCTACGAGCAGTACTTC.